Below, 6 T cell receptor beta chains from the same sample are listed, as sequenced in a study of neoadjuvant anti-PD-1 for oral cavity cancer. The assay was immunoSEQ multiplex PCR, and TCRdb's table has in-frame clones only and misses some. The data show 25,000 or so clones, roughly 30% seen once. Time point given: after neoadjuvant nivolumab, at surgical resection. The sample was tumor tissue, taken after nivolumab (anti-PD-1) treatment. The origin of the receptors is a person aged 35-80 years with oral cavity squamous cell carcinoma.

The CDR3 loop is CASSERLAVDTDTQYF. The CDR3 region has the DNA TGTGCCAGCAGCGAACGACTAGCGGTGGACACAGATACGCAGTATTTT. V and J are TRBV9 and TRBJ2-3, with 9 bases matching TRBD2. Per the germline V gene, CDR1 is SGDLS and CDR2 is YYNGEE. The CDR3 spans 16 residues. V trimming: 3 bases; J trimming: 2 bases; junction bases outside the gene matches: 7.

Ten or more counts support this clone. The J gene is TRBJ1-5, the V gene TRBV5-1, with D unclear. Germline V gene lookup returns CDR1 SGHRS and CDR2 YFSETQ. V lost 6 bases to trimming and J lost 6 bases, with 7 bases between them. CDR3 length: 11 residues. The CDR3, as DNA: TGCGCCAGCACGGAGTTTCAGCCCCAGCATTTT. Residues: CASTEFQPQHF.

The rearrangement uses TRBV27 and TRBJ2-1; D is perhaps TRBD1 (5 bases). CDR1 and CDR2 from the germline V gene are MNHEY and SMNVEV (reference sequence). Trimming cost V 5 bases and J 4 bases, with 12 bases left between them. The CDR3 spans 14 residues. CDR3 in DNA: TGTGCCAGCAGTCCCCTCGACAGATACAATGAGCAGTTCTTC. This gives the protein CASSPLDRYNEQFF.

This clone was counted a few times. The V and J genes are TRBV9 and TRBJ1-5, with a tentative D call TRBD1 (6 bases). Germline assignment: CDR1 SGDLS and CDR2 YYNGEE. Deletions cut 7 bases from V and 2 bases from J, with 10 bases between. The CDR3 is 13 amino acids. The CDR3 DNA reads as TGTGCCAGCGAGGGGGACGGCAATCAGCCCCAGCATTTT. Translating it yields CASEGDGNQPQHF.

The chain carries TRBV30 and TRBJ2-2; D call uncertain. The V and J ends lost 0 bases and 5 bases respectively, with 7 bases between them. This CDR3 region has 13 residues. CDR1 is GTSNPN and CDR2 is SVGIG in the germline V gene (reference sequence). The CDR3 region is CAWSVGRTGELFF. The CDR3 nucleotides are TGTGCCTGGAGTGTAGGTCGAACCGGGGAGCTGTTTTTT.

J is TRBJ1-3 and V is TRBV13; D unresolved. The CDR3 covers 14 residues. Per germline, CDR1 PRHDT and CDR2 FYEKMQ (reference sequence). Trimming left V 6 bases short and J 8 bases short, with 17 bases between. CDR3 nucleotides: TGTGCCAGCAGTCTTACTGGACGGGGTGACACCATATATTTT. Its translation is CASSLTGRGDTIYF. Supplemented by reference TRBV13 and TRBJ1-3, the full variable domain reads AAGVIQSPRHLIKEKRETATLKCYPIPRHDTVYWYQQGPGQDPQFLISFYEKMQSDKGSIPDRFSAQQFSDYHSELNMSSLELGDSALYFCASSLTGRGDTIYFGEGSWLTVV.